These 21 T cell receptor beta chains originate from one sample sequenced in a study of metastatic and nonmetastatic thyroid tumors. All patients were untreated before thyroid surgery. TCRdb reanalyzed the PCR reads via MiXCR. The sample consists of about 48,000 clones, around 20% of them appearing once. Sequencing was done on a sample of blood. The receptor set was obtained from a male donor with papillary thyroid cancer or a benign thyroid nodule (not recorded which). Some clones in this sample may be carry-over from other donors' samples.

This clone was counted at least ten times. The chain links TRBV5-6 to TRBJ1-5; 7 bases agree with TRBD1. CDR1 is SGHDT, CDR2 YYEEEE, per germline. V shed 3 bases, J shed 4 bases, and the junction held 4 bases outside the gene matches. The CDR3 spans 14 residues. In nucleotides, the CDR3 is TGTGCCAGCAGCTACGGGACAGCTAATCAGCCCCAGCATTTT. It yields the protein CASSYGTANQPQHF.

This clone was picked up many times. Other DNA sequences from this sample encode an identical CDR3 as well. The CDR3 DNA follows: TGTGCCAGCAGCCCCGGGACAGGGGGGGGACAAGAGACCCAGTACTTC. It yields the protein CASSPGTGGGQETQYF. The V gene is TRBV4-2, the J gene TRBJ2-5, with 11 bases that match TRBD1. Germline-derived CDR1 and CDR2 are LGHNA and YNFKEQ. V dropped 4 bases and J dropped 2; count of bases not matched to a gene: 6. This CDR3 has 16 amino acids.

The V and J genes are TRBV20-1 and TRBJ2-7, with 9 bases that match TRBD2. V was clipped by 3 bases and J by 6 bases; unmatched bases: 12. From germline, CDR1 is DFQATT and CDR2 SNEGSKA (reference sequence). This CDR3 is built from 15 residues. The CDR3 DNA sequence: TGCAGTGCTAGTATGGCGGGGGGGAATCGGGGCGAGCAGTACTTC. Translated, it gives CSASMAGGNRGEQYF.

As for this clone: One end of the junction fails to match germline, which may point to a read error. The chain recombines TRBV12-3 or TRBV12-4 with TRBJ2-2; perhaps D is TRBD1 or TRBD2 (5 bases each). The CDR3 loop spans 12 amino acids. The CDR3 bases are TGTGCCGGCAGTTTAGGGACCGGGGAGCTATTTTTT. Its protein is CAGSLGTGELFF.

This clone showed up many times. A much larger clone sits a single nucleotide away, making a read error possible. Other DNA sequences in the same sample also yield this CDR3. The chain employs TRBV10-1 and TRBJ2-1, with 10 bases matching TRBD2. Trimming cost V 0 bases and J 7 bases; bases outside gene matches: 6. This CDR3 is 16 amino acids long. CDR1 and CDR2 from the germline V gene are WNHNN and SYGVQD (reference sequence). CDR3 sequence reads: CASSESVLAGENEQFF. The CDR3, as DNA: TGCGCCAGCAGTGAGTCGGTGCTAGCGGGGGAGAATGAGCAGTTCTTC.

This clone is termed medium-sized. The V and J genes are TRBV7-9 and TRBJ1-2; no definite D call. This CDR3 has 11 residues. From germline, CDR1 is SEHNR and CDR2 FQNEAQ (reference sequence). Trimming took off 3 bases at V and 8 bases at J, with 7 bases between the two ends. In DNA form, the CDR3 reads TGTGCCAGCAGCTTGAAAAGCGGCTACACCTTC. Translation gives CASSLKSGYTF.

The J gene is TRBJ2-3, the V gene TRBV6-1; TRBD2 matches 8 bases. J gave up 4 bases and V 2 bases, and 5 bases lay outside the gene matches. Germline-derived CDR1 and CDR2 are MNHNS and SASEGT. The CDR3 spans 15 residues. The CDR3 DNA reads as TGTGCCAGCAGTGAATCGGCGGGGGGATCAGATACGCAGTATTTT. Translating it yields CASSESAGGSDTQYF.

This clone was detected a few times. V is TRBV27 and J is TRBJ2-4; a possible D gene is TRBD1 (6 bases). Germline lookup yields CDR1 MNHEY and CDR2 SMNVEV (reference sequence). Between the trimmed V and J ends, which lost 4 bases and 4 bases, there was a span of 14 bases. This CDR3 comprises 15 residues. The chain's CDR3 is CASSSPGQGKNIQYF. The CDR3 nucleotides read TGTGCCAGCAGTTCCCCGGGGCAGGGGAAAAACATTCAGTACTTC.

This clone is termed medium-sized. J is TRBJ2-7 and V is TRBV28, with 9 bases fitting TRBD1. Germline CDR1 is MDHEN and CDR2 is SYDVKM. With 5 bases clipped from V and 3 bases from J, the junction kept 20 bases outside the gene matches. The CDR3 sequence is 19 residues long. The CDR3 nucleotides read TGTGCCAGCAGTCCATTCTTCCCCGACAGGGGGACCCTATACTACGAGCAGTACTTC. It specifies CASSPFFPDRGTLYYEQYF. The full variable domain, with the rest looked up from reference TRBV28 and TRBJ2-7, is DVKVTQSSRYLVKRTGEKVFLECVQDMDHENMFWYRQDPGLGLRLIYFSYDVKMKEKGDIPEGYSVSREKKERFSLILESASTNQTSMYLCASSPFFPDRGTLYYEQYFGPGTRLTVT.

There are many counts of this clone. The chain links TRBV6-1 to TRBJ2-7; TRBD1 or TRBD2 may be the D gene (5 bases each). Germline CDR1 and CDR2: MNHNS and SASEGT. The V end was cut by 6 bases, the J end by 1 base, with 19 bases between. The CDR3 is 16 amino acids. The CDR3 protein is CASRRGNRWASYEQYF. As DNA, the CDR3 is TGTGCCAGCAGGAGGGGCAACCGGTGGGCTTCCTACGAGCAGTACTTC.

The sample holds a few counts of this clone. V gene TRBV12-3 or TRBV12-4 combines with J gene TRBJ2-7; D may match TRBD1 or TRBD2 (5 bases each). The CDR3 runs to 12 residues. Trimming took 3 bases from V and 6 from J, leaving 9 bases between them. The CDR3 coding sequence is TGTGCCAGCAGTTTTTGGGGGAGCGAGCAGTACTTC. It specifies CASSFWGSEQYF.

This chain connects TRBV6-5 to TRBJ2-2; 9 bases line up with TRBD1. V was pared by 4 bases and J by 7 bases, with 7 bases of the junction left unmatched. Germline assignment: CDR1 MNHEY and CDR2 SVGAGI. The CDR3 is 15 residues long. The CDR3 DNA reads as TGTGCCAGCAGTTTGCGGACAGGGGTCTTCGGGGAGCTGTTTTTT. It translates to CASSLRTGVFGELFF.

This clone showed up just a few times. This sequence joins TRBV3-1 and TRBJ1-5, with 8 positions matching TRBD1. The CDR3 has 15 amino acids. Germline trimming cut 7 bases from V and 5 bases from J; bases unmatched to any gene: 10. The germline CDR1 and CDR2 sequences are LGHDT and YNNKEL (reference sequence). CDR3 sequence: CASNRSGQGYQPQHF. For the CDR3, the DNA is TGTGCCAGCAACCGAAGCGGACAGGGTTATCAGCCCCAGCATTTT. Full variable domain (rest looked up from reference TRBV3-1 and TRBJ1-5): DTAVSQTPKYLVTQMGNDKSIKCEQNLGHDTMYWYKQDSKKFLKIMFSYNNKELIINETVPNRFSPKSPDKAHLNLHINSLELGDSAVYFCASNRSGQGYQPQHFGDGTRLSIL.

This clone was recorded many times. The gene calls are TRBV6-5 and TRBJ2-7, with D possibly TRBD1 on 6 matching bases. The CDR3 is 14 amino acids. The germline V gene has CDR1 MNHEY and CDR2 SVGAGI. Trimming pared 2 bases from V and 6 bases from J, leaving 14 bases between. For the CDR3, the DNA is TGTGCCAGCAGTTACAACAGGGTAGGTTCCGAGCAGTACTTC. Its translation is CASSYNRVGSEQYF.

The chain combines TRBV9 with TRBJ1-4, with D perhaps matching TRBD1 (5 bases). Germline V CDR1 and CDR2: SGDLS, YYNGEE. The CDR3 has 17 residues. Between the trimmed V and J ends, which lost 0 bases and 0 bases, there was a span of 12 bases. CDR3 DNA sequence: TGTGCCAGCAGCGTAGGGGGGATGGGCTCAACTAATGAAAAACTGTTTTTT. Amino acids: CASSVGGMGSTNEKLFF.

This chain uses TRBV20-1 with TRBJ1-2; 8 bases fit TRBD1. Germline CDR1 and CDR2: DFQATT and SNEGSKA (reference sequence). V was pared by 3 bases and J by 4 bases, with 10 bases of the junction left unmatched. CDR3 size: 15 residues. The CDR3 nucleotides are TGCAGTGCTAGGGGCCCAGACAGGGGTGGCTATGGCTACACCTTC. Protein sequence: CSARGPDRGGYGYTF.

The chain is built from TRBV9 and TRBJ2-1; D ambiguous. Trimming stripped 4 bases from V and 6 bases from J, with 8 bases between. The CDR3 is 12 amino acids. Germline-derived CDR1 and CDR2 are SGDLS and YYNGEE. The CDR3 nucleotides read TGTGCCAGCAGCACTTGGGTCAATGAGCAGTTCTTC. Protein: CASSTWVNEQFF.

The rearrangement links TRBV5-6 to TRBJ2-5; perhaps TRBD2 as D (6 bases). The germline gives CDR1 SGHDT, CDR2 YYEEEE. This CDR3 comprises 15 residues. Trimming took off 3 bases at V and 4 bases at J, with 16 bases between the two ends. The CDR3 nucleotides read TGTGCCAGCAGCTACCCTGGAGGGGCAGGAGAGACCCAGTACTTC. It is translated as CASSYPGGAGETQYF.

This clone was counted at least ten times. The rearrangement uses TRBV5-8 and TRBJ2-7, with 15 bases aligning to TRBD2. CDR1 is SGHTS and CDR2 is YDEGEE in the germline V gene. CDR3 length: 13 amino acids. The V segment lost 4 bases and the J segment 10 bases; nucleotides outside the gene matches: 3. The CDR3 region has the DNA TGTGCCAGCAGCAAGGGACTAGCGGGAGGACAGTACTTC. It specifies CASSKGLAGGQYF.

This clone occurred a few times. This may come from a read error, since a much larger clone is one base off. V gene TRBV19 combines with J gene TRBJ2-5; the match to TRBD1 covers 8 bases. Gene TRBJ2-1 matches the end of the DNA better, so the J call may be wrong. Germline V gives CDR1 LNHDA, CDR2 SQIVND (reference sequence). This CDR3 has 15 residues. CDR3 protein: CAGRETGTGENEQFF. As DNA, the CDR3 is TGTGCCGGTAGGGAGACTGGGACAGGTGAGAATGAGCAGTTCTTC.

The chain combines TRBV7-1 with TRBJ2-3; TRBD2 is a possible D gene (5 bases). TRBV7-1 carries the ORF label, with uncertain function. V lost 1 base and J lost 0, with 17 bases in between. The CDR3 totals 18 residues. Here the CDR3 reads CASSSVSRFRGSTDTQYF. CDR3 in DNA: TGTGCCAGCAGCTCAGTTTCACGGTTTAGAGGGAGCACAGATACGCAGTATTTT.